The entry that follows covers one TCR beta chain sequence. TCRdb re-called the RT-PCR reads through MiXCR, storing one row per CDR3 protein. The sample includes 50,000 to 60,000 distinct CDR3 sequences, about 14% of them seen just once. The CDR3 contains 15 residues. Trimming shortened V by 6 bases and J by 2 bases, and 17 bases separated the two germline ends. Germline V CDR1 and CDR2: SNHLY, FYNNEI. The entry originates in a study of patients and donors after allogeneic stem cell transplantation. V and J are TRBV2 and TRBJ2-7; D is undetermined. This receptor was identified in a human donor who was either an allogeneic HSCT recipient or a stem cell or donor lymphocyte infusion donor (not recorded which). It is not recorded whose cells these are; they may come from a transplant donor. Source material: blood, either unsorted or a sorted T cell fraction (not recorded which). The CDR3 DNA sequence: TGTGCCAGCAGGATAGAGCTCCTCGGCCCCTACGAGCAGTACTTC. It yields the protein CASRIELLGPYEQYF. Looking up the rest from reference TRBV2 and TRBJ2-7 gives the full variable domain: EPEVTQTPSHQVTQMGQEVILRCVPISNHLYFYWYRQILGQKVEFLVSFYNNEISEKSEIFDDQFSVERPDGSNFTLKIRSTKLEDSAMYFCASRIELLGPYEQYFGPGTRLTVT.